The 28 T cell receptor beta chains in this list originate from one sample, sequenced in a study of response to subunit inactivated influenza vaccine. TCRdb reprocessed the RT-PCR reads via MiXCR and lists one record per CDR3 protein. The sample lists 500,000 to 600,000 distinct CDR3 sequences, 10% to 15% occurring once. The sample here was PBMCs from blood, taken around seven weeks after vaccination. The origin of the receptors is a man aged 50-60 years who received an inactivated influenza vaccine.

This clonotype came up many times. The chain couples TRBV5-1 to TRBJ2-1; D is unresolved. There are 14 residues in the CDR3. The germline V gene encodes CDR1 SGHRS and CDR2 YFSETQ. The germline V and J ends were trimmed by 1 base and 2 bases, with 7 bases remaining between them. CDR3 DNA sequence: TGCGCCAGCAGCTTGACGGGCACCTACAATGAGCAGTTCTTC. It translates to CASSLTGTYNEQFF.

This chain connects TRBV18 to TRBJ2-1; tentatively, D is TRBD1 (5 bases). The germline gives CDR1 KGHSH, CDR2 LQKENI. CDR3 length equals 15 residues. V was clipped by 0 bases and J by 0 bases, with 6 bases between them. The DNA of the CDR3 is TGTGCCAGCTCACCACCACAGGCCTCCTACAATGAGCAGTTCTTC. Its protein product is CASSPPQASYNEQFF.

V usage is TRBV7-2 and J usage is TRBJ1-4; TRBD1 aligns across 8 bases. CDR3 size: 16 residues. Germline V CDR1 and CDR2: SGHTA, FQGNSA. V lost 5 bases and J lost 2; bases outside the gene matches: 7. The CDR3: CASSPRRDRTNEKLFF. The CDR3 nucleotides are TGTGCCAGCAGCCCGAGACGGGACAGGACTAATGAAAAACTGTTTTTT. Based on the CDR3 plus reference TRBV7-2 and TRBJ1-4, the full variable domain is GAGVSQSPSNKVTEKGKDVELRCDPISGHTALYWYRQSLGQGLEFLIYFQGNSAPDKSGLPSDRFSAERTGGSVSTLTIQRTQQEDSAVYLCASSPRRDRTNEKLFFGSGTQLSVL.

In DNA, the CDR3 is TGTGCCAGCAGCTTAGGACCTTTGGCGGGGTTATCGGTTAATGAGCAGTTCTTC. It specifies CASSLGPLAGLSVNEQFF. The chain is built from TRBV11-1 and TRBJ2-1; D is perhaps TRBD2 (6 bases). CDR3 length equals 18 residues. Trimming removed 1 base at V and 7 bases at J, with 23 bases between. In germline, CDR1 is SGHAT, CDR2 FQDESV (reference sequence). The full variable domain, with the rest looked up from reference TRBV11-1 and TRBJ2-1, is EAEVAQSPRYKITEKSQAVAFWCDPISGHATLYWYRQILGQGPELLVQFQDESVVDDSQLPKDRFSAERLKGVDSTLKIQPAELGDSAMYLCASSLGPLAGLSVNEQFFGPGTRLTVL.

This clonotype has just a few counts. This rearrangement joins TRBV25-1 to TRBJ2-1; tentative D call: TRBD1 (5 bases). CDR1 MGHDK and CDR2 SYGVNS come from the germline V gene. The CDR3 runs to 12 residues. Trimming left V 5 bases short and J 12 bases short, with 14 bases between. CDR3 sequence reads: CASSYVQGGQFF. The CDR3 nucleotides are TGTGCCAGCAGTTATGTCCAGGGCGGGCAGTTCTTC.

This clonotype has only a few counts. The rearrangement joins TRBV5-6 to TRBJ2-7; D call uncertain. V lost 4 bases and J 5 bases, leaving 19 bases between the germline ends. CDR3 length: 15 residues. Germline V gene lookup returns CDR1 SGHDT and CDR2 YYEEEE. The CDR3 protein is CASSPSWVGSDEQYF. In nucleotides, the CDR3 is TGTGCCAGCAGCCCCAGTTGGGTCGGCTCGGACGAGCAGTACTTC.

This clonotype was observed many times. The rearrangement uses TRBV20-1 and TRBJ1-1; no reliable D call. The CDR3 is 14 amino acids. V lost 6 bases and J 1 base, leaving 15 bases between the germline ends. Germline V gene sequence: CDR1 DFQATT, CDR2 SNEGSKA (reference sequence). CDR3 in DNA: TGCAGTGCAACTAACCCGGGGAGGAACACTGAAGCTTTCTTT. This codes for CSATNPGRNTEAFF.

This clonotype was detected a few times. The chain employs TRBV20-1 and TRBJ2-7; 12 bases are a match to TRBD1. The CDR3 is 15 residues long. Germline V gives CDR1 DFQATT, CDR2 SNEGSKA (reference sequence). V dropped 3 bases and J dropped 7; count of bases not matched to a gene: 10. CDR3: CSASSPGQGAWEQYF. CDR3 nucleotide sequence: TGCAGTGCTAGTTCCCCGGGACAGGGGGCGTGGGAGCAGTACTTC.

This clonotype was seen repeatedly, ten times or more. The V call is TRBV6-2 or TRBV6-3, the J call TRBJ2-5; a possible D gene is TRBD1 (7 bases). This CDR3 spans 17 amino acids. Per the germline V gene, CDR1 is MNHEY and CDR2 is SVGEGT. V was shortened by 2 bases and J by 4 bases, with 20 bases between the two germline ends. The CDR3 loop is CASSYHGQTGDSETQYF. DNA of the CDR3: TGTGCCAGCAGTTACCACGGACAAACAGGGGACTCAGAGACCCAGTACTTC.

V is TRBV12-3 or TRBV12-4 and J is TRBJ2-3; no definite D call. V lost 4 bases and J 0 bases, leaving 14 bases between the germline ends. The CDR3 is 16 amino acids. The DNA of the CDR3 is TGTGCCAGCAGTTCTCGGCCAGACTCTAGCACAGATACGCAGTATTTT. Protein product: CASSSRPDSSTDTQYF.

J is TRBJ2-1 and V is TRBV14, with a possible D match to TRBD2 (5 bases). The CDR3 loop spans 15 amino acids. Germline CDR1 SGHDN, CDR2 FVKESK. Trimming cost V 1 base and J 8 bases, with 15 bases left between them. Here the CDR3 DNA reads TGTGCCAGCAGCCAAGGTGTTCGGGGTGTCGATGAGCAGTTCTTC. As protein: CASSQGVRGVDEQFF.

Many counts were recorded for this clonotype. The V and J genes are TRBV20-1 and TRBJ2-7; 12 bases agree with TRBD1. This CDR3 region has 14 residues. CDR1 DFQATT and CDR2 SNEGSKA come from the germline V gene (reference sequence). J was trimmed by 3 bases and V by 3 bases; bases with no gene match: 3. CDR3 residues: CSASRDRGRYEQYF. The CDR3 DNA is TGCAGTGCTAGCCGGGACAGGGGGCGCTACGAGCAGTACTTC.

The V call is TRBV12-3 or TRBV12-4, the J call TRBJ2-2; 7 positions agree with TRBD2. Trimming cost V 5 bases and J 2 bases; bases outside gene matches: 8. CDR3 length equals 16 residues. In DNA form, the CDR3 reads TGTGCCAGCAGTCCCGCCCCGGGGGGAAACACCGGGGAGCTGTTTTTT. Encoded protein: CASSPAPGGNTGELFF.

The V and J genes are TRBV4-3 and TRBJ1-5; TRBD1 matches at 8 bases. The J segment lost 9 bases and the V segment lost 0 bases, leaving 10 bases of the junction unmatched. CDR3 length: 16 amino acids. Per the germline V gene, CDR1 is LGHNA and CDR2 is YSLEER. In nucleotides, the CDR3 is TGCGCCAGCAGCCAAGATATCGGACAGGGAGCTGGGCCCCAGCATTTT. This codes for CASSQDIGQGAGPQHF.

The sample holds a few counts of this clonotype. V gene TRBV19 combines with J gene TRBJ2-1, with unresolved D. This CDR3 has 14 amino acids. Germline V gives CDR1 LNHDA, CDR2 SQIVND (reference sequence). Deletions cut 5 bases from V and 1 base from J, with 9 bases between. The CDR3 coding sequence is TGTGCCAGTAGTGATAGCTGGTCCTACAATGAGCAGTTCTTC. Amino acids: CASSDSWSYNEQFF.

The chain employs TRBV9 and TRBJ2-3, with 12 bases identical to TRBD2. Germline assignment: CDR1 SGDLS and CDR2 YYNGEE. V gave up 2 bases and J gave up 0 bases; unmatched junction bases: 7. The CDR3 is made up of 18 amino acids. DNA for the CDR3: TGTGCCAGCAGCGTGGAGACTAGCGGGGGAGCAAGCACAGATACGCAGTATTTT. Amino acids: CASSVETSGGASTDTQYF.

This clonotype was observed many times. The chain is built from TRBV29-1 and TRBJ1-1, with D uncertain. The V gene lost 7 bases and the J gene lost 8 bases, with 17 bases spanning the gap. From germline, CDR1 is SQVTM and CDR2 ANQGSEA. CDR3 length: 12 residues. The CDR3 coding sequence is TGCAGCGGAGAAGGTAGGAACTGGGAAGCTTTCTTT. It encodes CSGEGRNWEAFF. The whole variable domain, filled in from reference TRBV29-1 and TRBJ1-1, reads SAVISQKPSRDICQRGTSLTIQCQVDSQVTMMFWYRQQPGQSLTLIATANQGSEATYESGFVIDKFPISRPNLTFSTLTVSNMSPEDSSIYLCSGEGRNWEAFFGQGTRLTVV.

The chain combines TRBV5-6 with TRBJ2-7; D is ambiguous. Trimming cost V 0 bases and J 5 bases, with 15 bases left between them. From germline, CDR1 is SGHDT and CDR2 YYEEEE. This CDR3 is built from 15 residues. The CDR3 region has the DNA TGTGCCAGCAGCTTGGAGTGGTCATCACCGCACGAGCAGTACTTC. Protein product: CASSLEWSSPHEQYF.

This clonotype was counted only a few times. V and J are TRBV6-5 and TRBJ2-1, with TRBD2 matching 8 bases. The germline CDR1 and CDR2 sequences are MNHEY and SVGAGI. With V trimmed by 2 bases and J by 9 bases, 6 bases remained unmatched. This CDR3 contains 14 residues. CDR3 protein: CASSYGGGLSEQFF. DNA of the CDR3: TGTGCCAGCAGTTACGGCGGGGGGTTAAGTGAGCAGTTCTTC.

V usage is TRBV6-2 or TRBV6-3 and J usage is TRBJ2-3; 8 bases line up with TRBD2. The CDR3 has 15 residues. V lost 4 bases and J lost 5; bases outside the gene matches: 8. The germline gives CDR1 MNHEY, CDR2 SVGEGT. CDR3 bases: TGTGCCAGCAGTTCCCCGGGAGGGATCGTAGATACGCAGTATTTT. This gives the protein CASSSPGGIVDTQYF.

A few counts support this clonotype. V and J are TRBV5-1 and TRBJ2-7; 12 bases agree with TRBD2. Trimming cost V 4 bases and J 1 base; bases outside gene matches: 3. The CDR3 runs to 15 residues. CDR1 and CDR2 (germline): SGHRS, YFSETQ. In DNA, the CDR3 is TGCGCCAGCAGCAGACTAGCGGGAGAGTCCTACGAGCAGTACTTC. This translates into CASSRLAGESYEQYF.

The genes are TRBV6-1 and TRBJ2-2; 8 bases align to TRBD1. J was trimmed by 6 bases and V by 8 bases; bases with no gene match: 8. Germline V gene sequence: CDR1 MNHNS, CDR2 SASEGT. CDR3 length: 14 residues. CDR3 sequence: CASVQGATAGELFF. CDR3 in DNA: TGTGCCAGCGTCCAGGGGGCCACCGCCGGGGAGCTGTTTTTT.

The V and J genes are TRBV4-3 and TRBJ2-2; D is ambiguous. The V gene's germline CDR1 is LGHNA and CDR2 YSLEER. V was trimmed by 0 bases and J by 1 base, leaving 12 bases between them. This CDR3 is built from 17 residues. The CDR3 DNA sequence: TGCGCCAGCAGCCAAGATCGTTCAGAGATGAACACCGGGGAGCTGTTTTTT. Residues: CASSQDRSEMNTGELFF.

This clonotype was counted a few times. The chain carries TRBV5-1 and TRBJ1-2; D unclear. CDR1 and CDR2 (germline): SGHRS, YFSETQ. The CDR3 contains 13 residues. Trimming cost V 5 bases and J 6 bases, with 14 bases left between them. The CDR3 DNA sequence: TGCGCCAGCAGTTTATCAGGTGGCGATGGCTACACCTTC. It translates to CASSLSGGDGYTF.

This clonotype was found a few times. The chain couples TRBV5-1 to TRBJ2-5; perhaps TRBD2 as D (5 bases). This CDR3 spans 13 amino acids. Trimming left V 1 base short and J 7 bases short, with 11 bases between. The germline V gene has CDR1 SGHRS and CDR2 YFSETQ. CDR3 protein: CASSLPLEGTQYF. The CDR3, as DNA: TGCGCCAGCAGCTTGCCCCTCGAGGGGACCCAGTACTTC.

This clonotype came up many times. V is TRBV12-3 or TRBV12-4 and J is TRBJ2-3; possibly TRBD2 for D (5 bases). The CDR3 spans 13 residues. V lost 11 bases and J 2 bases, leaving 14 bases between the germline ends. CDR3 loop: CASTWRVTDTQYF. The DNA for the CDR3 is TGTGCCTCCACTTGGCGGGTCACAGATACGCAGTATTTT.

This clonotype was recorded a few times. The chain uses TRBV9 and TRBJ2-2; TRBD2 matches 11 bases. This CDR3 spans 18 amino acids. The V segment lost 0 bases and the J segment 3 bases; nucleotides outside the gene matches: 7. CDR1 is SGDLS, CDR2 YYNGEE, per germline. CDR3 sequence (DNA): TGTGCCAGCAGCGTAGCTCCGGGGACTAGCGGACACACCGGGGAGCTGTTTTTT. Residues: CASSVAPGTSGHTGELFF. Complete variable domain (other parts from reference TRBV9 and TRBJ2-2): DSGVTQTPKHLITATGQRVTLRCSPRSGDLSVYWYQQSLDQGLQFLIQYYNGEERAKGNILERFSAQQFPDLHSELNLSSLELGDSALYFCASSVAPGTSGHTGELFFGEGSRLTVL.

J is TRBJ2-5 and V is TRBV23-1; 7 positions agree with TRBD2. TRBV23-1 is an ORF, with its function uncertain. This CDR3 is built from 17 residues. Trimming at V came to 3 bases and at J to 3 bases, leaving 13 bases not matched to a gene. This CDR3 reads CASSHPRKQGGEETQYF. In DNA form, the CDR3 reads TGCGCCAGCAGTCACCCTAGGAAGCAGGGAGGGGAAGAGACCCAGTACTTC.